Below, 14 T cell receptor beta chains from the same sample are listed, as sequenced in a study of T-cell reconstitution after alpha-beta-depleted transplantation in children (dated by TCRdb to the mid-2010s). The meaning of the sample's treatment or condition label: allogeneic hematopoietic cell transplantation with graft depleted of TCRalphabeta T cells and CD19 B cells. The library was generated by PCR. Sequencing was performed on an Illumina HiSeq 2500. TCR library preparation used molecular barcoding, with unique molecular identifiers applied to normalize quantification of the TCRbeta repertoire. TCRdb cleaned the public reads at Q25 with fastp, built clones with MiXCR and kept in-frame beta chains. Rows with a matching CDR3 protein are joined into one entry that keeps the most common DNA and genes. This sample lists roughly 500,000 distinct CDR3 sequences; about 10% were detected once. Jointly, the top ten make up around 2% of the sample.

The sample consisted of PBMCs, taken before TCRalphabeta/CD19-depleted stem cell transplant. All receptors derive from a child aged 2 to 10 with inherited bone marrow failure, due to receive a stem cell transplant.

The rearrangement uses TRBV9 and TRBJ1-2; D unresolved. Germline loops: CDR1 SGDLS, CDR2 YYNGEE. This CDR3 contains 16 residues. V lost 0 bases, J lost 0 bases, and 12 bases lay in between. CDR3 region: CASSVAAADSNYGYTF. In DNA form, the CDR3 reads TGTGCCAGCAGCGTAGCCGCAGCAGATTCTAACTATGGCTACACCTTC.

This clonotype was detected ten times or more. The rearrangement joins TRBV7-8 to TRBJ2-7, with TRBD2 as a possible D gene (5 bases). This CDR3 region has 15 residues. V was trimmed by 0 bases and J by 1 base, leaving 10 bases between them. Per the germline V gene, CDR1 is SGHVS and CDR2 is FQNEAQ. The DNA for the CDR3 is TGTGCCAGCAGCTTAGCATCGGGGTTTTCCTACGAGCAGTACTTC. Its translation: CASSLASGFSYEQYF.

This clonotype was seen repeatedly, ten times or more. This chain uses TRBV6-1 with TRBJ2-5; D tentatively reads TRBD1 or TRBD2 (5 bases each). Trimming removed 5 bases from V and 7 bases from J, with 17 bases in between. CDR3 size: 14 residues. Germline V gene lookup returns CDR1 MNHNS and CDR2 SASEGT. For the CDR3, the DNA is TGTGCCAGCAGTCCGTGGGACCCCACTCGGACCCAGTACTTC. Residues: CASSPWDPTRTQYF.

V gene TRBV27 combines with J gene TRBJ1-1, with unresolved D. This CDR3 comprises 16 residues. V lost 4 bases and J lost 3, with 18 bases in between. Per germline, CDR1 MNHEY and CDR2 SMNVEV (reference sequence). The CDR3 DNA is TGTGCCAGCAGTTCCCTAGAGGCAGCTCGGGACACTGAAGCTTTCTTT. It yields the protein CASSSLEAARDTEAFF.

This clonotype was found many times. This rearrangement joins TRBV11-2 to TRBJ2-2; TRBD1 agrees at 7 bases. The CDR3 is made up of 18 amino acids. Germline V gene data show CDR1 as SGHAT and CDR2 as FQNNGV. V lost 4 bases to trimming and J lost 4 bases; unmatched junction nucleotides: 15. Written as DNA, the CDR3 is TGTGCCAGCAGCTCCAGGGGGAGAACCCCTCAAGGCACCGGGGAGCTGTTTTTT. Its protein is CASSSRGRTPQGTGELFF. Looking up the rest from reference TRBV11-2 and TRBJ2-2 gives the full variable domain: EAGVAQSPRYKIIEKRQSVAFWCNPISGHATLYWYQQILGQGPKLLIQFQNNGVVDDSQLPKDRFSAERLKGVDSTLKIQPAKLEDSAVYLCASSSRGRTPQGTGELFFGEGSRLTVL.

This clonotype came up many times. This sequence joins TRBV10-3 and TRBJ2-2, with a tentative D call TRBD2 (5 bases). CDR3 length: 16 amino acids. Per the germline V gene, CDR1 is ENHRY and CDR2 is SYGVKD. Trimming took off 2 bases at V and 5 bases at J, with 15 bases between the two ends. CDR3 in amino acids: CAISEPAAPGTGELFF. The CDR3 coding sequence is TGTGCCATCAGTGAGCCGGCCGCACCGGGGACCGGGGAGCTGTTTTTT.

This clonotype has a count of ten or more. The J gene is TRBJ2-2, the V gene TRBV20-1; 11 bases agree with TRBD2. Trimming took 0 bases from V and 4 from J; bases not matched to a gene: 13. The CDR3 is 19 amino acids. Germline V gives CDR1 DFQATT, CDR2 SNEGSKA (reference sequence). CDR3 in DNA: TGCAGTGCTAGAGATCCCATGACTAGCGGGAAGGGGGGCACCGGGGAGCTGTTTTTT. Protein: CSARDPMTSGKGGTGELFF.

This clonotype was seen ten or more times. The chain combines TRBV20-1 with TRBJ1-6; D possibly corresponds to TRBD1 (5 bases). Trimming left V 4 bases short and J 6 bases short, with 16 bases between. The length of the CDR3 is 15 residues. CDR1 is DFQATT and CDR2 is SNEGSKA in the germline V gene (reference sequence). The CDR3 nucleotides read TGCAGTGCTACATTAGTGGGACCCCGTAATTCACCCCTCCACTTT. This gives the protein CSATLVGPRNSPLHF.

This clonotype has ten or more counts. This chain joins TRBV7-2 and TRBJ1-2; 8 nucleotides match TRBD1. Germline-derived CDR1 and CDR2 are SGHTA and FQGNSA. Trimming removed 5 bases from V and 8 bases from J; junction bases left unmatched: 13. The CDR3 contains 15 residues. CDR3 nucleotide sequence: TGTGCCAGCAGCGGACATTCAGGGGGCCAGGGCGGCTACACCTTC. Its protein product is CASSGHSGGQGGYTF.

This clonotype was recorded at least ten times. The CDR3 is CASSRDRISSYNEQFF. CDR3 sequence (DNA): TGTGCCAGCAGTCGGGACAGAATTAGCTCCTACAATGAGCAGTTCTTC. This chain uses TRBV6-1 with TRBJ2-1, with 7 bases that match TRBD1. Germline V lookup: CDR1 MNHNS, CDR2 SASEGT. The CDR3 runs 16 residues. Trimming cost V 5 bases and J 0 bases; bases outside gene matches: 7.

This clonotype has at least ten counts. The chain couples TRBV20-1 to TRBJ2-1, with 10 bases matching TRBD2. Looked up from germline, CDR1 is DFQATT and CDR2 is SNEGSKA (reference sequence). Germline trimming cut 7 bases from V and 4 bases from J; bases unmatched to any gene: 1. The CDR3 loop spans 12 amino acids. The CDR3 region is CSGTSGYNEQFF. Here the CDR3 DNA reads TGCAGTGGGACTAGCGGTTACAATGAGCAGTTCTTC.

This clonotype has more than one count but fewer than ten. The CDR3 bases are TGTGCCAGCAGTCCCATTCTAGGAGCGGACTCCTACAATGAGCAGTTCTTC. It is translated as CASSPILGADSYNEQFF. V is TRBV12-3 or TRBV12-4 and J is TRBJ2-1; a possible D gene is TRBD2 (5 bases). Trimming left V 5 bases short and J 0 bases short, with 17 bases between. This CDR3 is 17 amino acids long.

This clonotype was seen at least ten times. This chain joins TRBV5-1 and TRBJ2-1; the match to TRBD2 covers 9 bases. CDR3 length equals 15 residues. Germline-derived CDR1 and CDR2 are SGHRS and YFSETQ. V lost 4 bases to trimming and J lost 8 bases; unmatched junction nucleotides: 10. CDR3 sequence: CASSPGTSFGDEQFF. CDR3 DNA: TGCGCCAGCAGCCCCGGGACTAGCTTCGGGGATGAGCAGTTCTTC.

This clonotype showed up many times. CDR3 in amino acids: CASSIWGENTEAFF. Written as DNA, the CDR3 is TGTGCCAGTAGTATTTGGGGGGAGAACACTGAAGCTTTCTTT. The chain has TRBV19 and TRBJ1-1, with D perhaps TRBD1 (5 bases). Trimming took 3 bases from V and 1 from J, leaving 9 bases between them. Germline CDR1 reads LNHDA; CDR2 reads SQIVND (reference sequence). The CDR3 runs to 14 residues. The variable domain in full, completed from reference TRBV19 and TRBJ1-1, reads DGGITQSPKYLFRKEGQNVTLSCEQNLNHDAMYWYRQDPGQGLRLIYYSQIVNDFQKGDIAEGYSVSREKKESFPLTVTSAQKNPTAFYLCASSIWGENTEAFFGQGTRLTVV.